The 30 T cell receptor beta chains below were found in one sample sequenced in a study of T cell repertoires in cytomegalovirus infection (dated by TCRdb to 2018 to 2020). Antigen specificity for these receptors is unknown. Read against the paper, the sample's treatment or condition label means: in vitro stimulation with specific CMV peptide epitopes to enrich CMV-specific T cells. Instrument on record: Illumina HiSeq 1500. TCRdb trimmed public reads at Q25 via fastp, called clones via MiXCR and kept in-frame beta chains. Entries are consolidated by CDR3 protein sequence, retaining the most common genes and DNA. The sample table shows about 830,000 distinct CDR3 sequences, and over 25% are seen once. The ten largest clones represent around 12% of the sample. Specimen: cultured CD8+ T cells from PBMCs, collected from culture after CMV antigen stimulation. The receptors were gathered from a human donor in good health (CMV status not recorded). Some clones in this sample may be carry-over from other donors' samples.

The chain couples TRBV14 to TRBJ2-3; 7 bases align to TRBD1. Germline-derived CDR1 and CDR2 are SGHDN and FVKESK. The V and J ends lost 6 bases and 1 base, in that order; junction bases with no gene match: 1. The CDR3 length is 13 residues. CDR3 in DNA: TGTGCCAGCAGAGGACAGGGCACAGATACGCAGTATTTT. It encodes CASRGQGTDTQYF.

This chain connects TRBV19 to TRBJ2-2; D unresolved. Per germline, CDR1 LNHDA and CDR2 SQIVND (reference sequence). The length of the CDR3 is 11 residues. Trimming stripped 8 bases from V and 6 bases from J, with 7 bases between. The CDR3 sequence: CASADPGELFF. The CDR3 coding sequence is TGTGCCAGTGCCGACCCCGGGGAGCTGTTTTTT.

The table lists this clonotype with a count of one. The rearrangement joins TRBV28 to TRBJ2-1; no clear D. In germline, CDR1 is MDHEN, CDR2 SYDVKM. The CDR3 runs to 18 residues. V was clipped by 7 bases and J by 2 bases, with 24 bases between them. The CDR3: CASIGRIAHPNPYNEQFF. The DNA for the CDR3 is TGTGCCAGCATAGGGCGGATCGCGCACCCCAACCCCTACAATGAGCAGTTCTTC.

This clonotype was picked up a small number of times. The rearrangement uses TRBV24-1 and TRBJ2-3; the D gene is possibly TRBD2 (6 bases). The CDR3 is 15 amino acids. Germline V gene lookup returns CDR1 KGHDR and CDR2 SFDVKD. V was clipped by 2 bases and J by 0 bases, with 8 bases between them. CDR3: CATSDSGTSTDTQYF. CDR3 DNA: TGTGCCACCAGTGATTCAGGGACTAGCACAGATACGCAGTATTTT.

The chain has TRBV14 and TRBJ2-2; TRBD1 might be the D (6 bases). The V gene lost 5 bases and the J gene lost 7 bases, with 14 bases spanning the gap. Per the germline V gene, CDR1 is SGHDN and CDR2 is FVKESK. There are 14 residues in the CDR3. CDR3 coding DNA: TGTGCCAGCAGCGACGCCCCAGGGGTCGGGGAGCTGTTTTTT. This codes for CASSDAPGVGELFF.

The rearrangement links TRBV19 to TRBJ2-7; D not certain. The CDR3 runs 13 residues. Germline loops: CDR1 LNHDA, CDR2 SQIVND (reference sequence). The V end lost 6 bases, the J end lost 3 bases, and 12 bases lay between the germline ends. The CDR3 DNA is TGTGCCAGTAGATCCGGGCAGTACTACGAGCAGTACTTC. The encoded protein is CASRSGQYYEQYF.

This clonotype has just a few counts. J is TRBJ2-1 and V is TRBV19; no reliable D call. The CDR3 length is 14 residues. V was clipped by 3 bases and J by 6 bases, with 12 bases between them. The germline CDR1 and CDR2 sequences are LNHDA and SQIVND (reference sequence). DNA of the CDR3: TGTGCCAGTAGTATCCCAGTCGGTACCAATGAGCAGTTCTTC. Encoded protein: CASSIPVGTNEQFF.

This clonotype has at least ten counts. As DNA, the CDR3 is TGTGCCAGCAGCTCCAAGGACAGGGGTCACGGGGAGCTGTTTTTT. It codes for CASSSKDRGHGELFF. The J gene is TRBJ2-2, the V gene TRBV7-9, with 9 bases aligning to TRBD1. This CDR3 spans 15 amino acids. Trimming took 4 bases from V and 7 from J; bases not matched to a gene: 7. Looked up from germline, CDR1 is SEHNR and CDR2 is FQNEAQ (reference sequence).

V and J are TRBV12-3 or TRBV12-4 and TRBJ1-1; weak D call: TRBD1 (6 bases). CDR3 length equals 15 residues. V lost 5 bases and J 0 bases, leaving 13 bases between the germline ends. Written as DNA, the CDR3 is TGTGCCAGCAGTCAAATGGGACAAATGAACACTGAAGCTTTCTTT. Protein product: CASSQMGQMNTEAFF.

The chain combines TRBV6-5 with TRBJ2-7; D may be TRBD1 (6 bases). V was cut by 7 bases and J by 4 bases, with 14 bases left in between. CDR3 size: 13 residues. CDR1 is MNHEY and CDR2 is SVGAGI in the germline V gene. This CDR3 is CASTDRPSYEQYF. CDR3 DNA: TGTGCCAGCACCGACAGGCCTTCGTACGAGCAGTACTTC.

The CDR3 coding sequence is TGTGCCAGCAGTTTAGGGTTTGTGGGGGCTGAAGCTTTCTTT. This gives the protein CASSLGFVGAEAFF. V gene TRBV27 combines with J gene TRBJ1-1; D might be TRBD1 (5 bases). Germline assignment: CDR1 MNHEY and CDR2 SMNVEV (reference sequence). The V end was cut by 2 bases, the J end by 6 bases, with 13 bases between. The CDR3 spans 14 residues.

This clonotype was seen at least ten times. The CDR3 nucleotides read TGTGCCAGCAGAGAAACTAGCGGGGGTGTCACCGGGGAGCTGTTTTTT. It translates to CASRETSGGVTGELFF. This rearrangement joins TRBV6-2 or TRBV6-3 to TRBJ2-2; 11 nucleotides align to TRBD2. Germline CDR1 is MNHEY and CDR2 is SVGEGT. With 6 bases clipped from V and 4 bases from J, the junction kept 7 bases outside the gene matches. The CDR3 has 16 residues.

V is TRBV10-3 and J is TRBJ2-3, with 7 bases aligning to TRBD2. The CDR3 has 16 amino acids. Germline V lookup: CDR1 ENHRY, CDR2 SYGVKD. J gave up 0 bases and V 6 bases, and 9 bases lay outside the gene matches. In DNA form, the CDR3 reads TGTGCCATCAGGACCGGGGGGAAGGGGAGCACAGATACGCAGTATTTT. Translation gives CAIRTGGKGSTDTQYF.

V usage is TRBV20-1 and J usage is TRBJ1-6; the match to TRBD1 covers 9 bases. The CDR3 sequence is 16 residues long. The J segment lost 0 bases and the V segment lost 3 bases, leaving 3 bases of the junction unmatched. Germline V gene sequence: CDR1 DFQATT, CDR2 SNEGSKA (reference sequence). The chain's CDR3 is CSARVTGGSYNSPLHF. The DNA for the CDR3 is TGCAGTGCTAGGGTGACAGGGGGCTCCTATAATTCACCCCTCCACTTT.

This clonotype has at least ten counts. V gene TRBV7-4 combines with J gene TRBJ2-7, with 7 positions matching TRBD1. This CDR3 contains 14 residues. The junction had 3 bases not matched to a gene; V was cut back by 1 base and J by 3 bases. Germline CDR1 reads SGHVT; CDR2 reads SQSDAQ. The CDR3 reads CASSLVAGGYEQYF. CDR3 DNA: TGTGCCAGCAGCTTAGTAGCAGGGGGCTACGAGCAGTACTTC.

This chain links TRBV27 with TRBJ1-6; D remains ambiguous. From germline, CDR1 is MNHEY and CDR2 SMNVEV (reference sequence). V gave up 3 bases and J gave up 8 bases, with 14 bases separating them. CDR3 length: 15 residues. In DNA form, the CDR3 reads TGTGCCAGCAGTTTCTCAAGGGTCCTGGATTCACCCCTCCACTTT. It yields the protein CASSFSRVLDSPLHF.

This chain uses TRBV4-3 with TRBJ2-1; TRBD1 might be the D (5 bases). The germline gives CDR1 LGHNA, CDR2 YSLEER. The CDR3 extends over 15 amino acids. Trimming took off 5 bases at V and 5 bases at J, with 16 bases between the two ends. CDR3 sequence reads: CASSGRLGRDNEQFF. The CDR3, as DNA: TGCGCCAGCAGCGGACGTCTGGGCAGGGACAATGAGCAGTTCTTC.

CDR3 protein: CSARDREDGSYEQYV. The CDR3 DNA sequence: TGCAGTGCTAGAGATAGGGAGGACGGATCCTACGAGCAGTACGTC. The gene calls are TRBV20-1 and TRBJ2-7, with D possibly matching TRBD2 (6 bases). The V end was cut by 0 bases, the J end by 1 base, with 13 bases between. Germline V lookup: CDR1 DFQATT, CDR2 SNEGSKA (reference sequence). This CDR3 has 15 amino acids.

In its sample, this clonotype was seen many times. V is TRBV7-6 and J is TRBJ1-1; D gene ambiguous. This CDR3 contains 13 residues. Germline V gives CDR1 SGHVS, CDR2 FNYEAQ. V was clipped by 3 bases and J by 1 base, with 6 bases between them. The CDR3 DNA reads TGTGCCAGCAGCTTTTCGTGGAACACTGAAGCTTTCTTT. Protein product: CASSFSWNTEAFF. The variable domain in full, with the rest retrieved from reference TRBV7-6 and TRBJ1-1, is GAGVSQSPRYKVTKRGQDVALRCDPISGHVSLYWYRQALGQGPEFLTYFNYEAQQDKSGLPNDRFSAERPEGSISTLTIQRTEQRDSAMYRCASSFSWNTEAFFGQGTRLTVV.

For this clonotype: A much larger clone differs from this one at a single base, so this may be a read error. V usage is TRBV7-9 and J usage is TRBJ2-5; D not resolved. The germline gives CDR1 SEHNR, CDR2 FQNEAQ (reference sequence). The CDR3 totals 12 residues. The DNA for the CDR3 is TGTGTCAGCAGATCGGGCTTGGAGACCCAGTACTTC. Translated: CVSRSGLETQYF.

Many counts were recorded for this clonotype. The chain's CDR3 is CASSPGTGGMGNSPLHF. In DNA form, the CDR3 reads TGTGCCAGCAGCCCTGGGACAGGGGGCATGGGTAATTCACCCCTCCACTTT. V gene TRBV7-6 combines with J gene TRBJ1-6; 12 bases are a match to TRBD1. CDR1 and CDR2 (germline): SGHVS, FNYEAQ. After removal of 5 bases from V and 6 bases from J, the junction contained 8 bases not matched to a gene. This CDR3 contains 17 residues. The whole variable domain, remainder taken from reference TRBV7-6 and TRBJ1-6, is GAGVSQSPRYKVTKRGQDVALRCDPISGHVSLYWYRQALGQGPEFLTYFNYEAQQDKSGLPNDRFSAERPEGSISTLTIQRTEQRDSAMYRCASSPGTGGMGNSPLHFGNGTRLTVT.

This clonotype was counted a few times. The gene calls are TRBV7-6 and TRBJ1-4; D uncertain. Germline V lookup: CDR1 SGHVS, CDR2 FNYEAQ. The CDR3 sequence is 15 residues long. Deletions cut 5 bases from V and 7 bases from J, with 17 bases between. As DNA, the CDR3 is TGTGCCAGCAGCCCCGGCCAATTGAAGGTTGAAAAACTGTTTTTT. Its translation: CASSPGQLKVEKLFF.

The V gene is TRBV7-3, the J gene TRBJ2-5; 8 nucleotides align to TRBD1. The germline V gene encodes CDR1 SGHTA and CDR2 FQGTGA. V lost 4 bases to trimming and J lost 5 bases; unmatched junction nucleotides: 6. This CDR3 spans 14 amino acids. The CDR3 DNA follows: TGTGCCAGCAGCTCGACAGGGGCCGGGGAGACCCAGTACTTC. Its translation: CASSSTGAGETQYF.

This clonotype was counted only a few times. The V call is TRBV19, the J call TRBJ2-2, with D perhaps matching TRBD2 (6 bases). Trimming pared 2 bases from V and 5 bases from J, leaving 12 bases between. The CDR3 totals 15 residues. The germline CDR1 and CDR2 sequences are LNHDA and SQIVND (reference sequence). CDR3 sequence: CASSIWGRFTGELFF. The CDR3 DNA follows: TGTGCCAGTAGTATATGGGGGAGGTTTACCGGGGAGCTGTTTTTT. The variable domain in full, with the rest retrieved from reference TRBV19 and TRBJ2-2, is DGGITQSPKYLFRKEGQNVTLSCEQNLNHDAMYWYRQDPGQGLRLIYYSQIVNDFQKGDIAEGYSVSREKKESFPLTVTSAQKNPTAFYLCASSIWGRFTGELFFGEGSRLTVL.

V usage is TRBV18 and J usage is TRBJ2-1; the D is unclear. Trimming stripped 0 bases from V and 2 bases from J, with 8 bases between. This CDR3 has 15 amino acids. Germline V gives CDR1 KGHSH, CDR2 LQKENI. This chain's CDR3 is CASSPPNETYNEQFF. Here the CDR3 DNA reads TGTGCCAGCTCACCACCGAATGAAACCTACAATGAGCAGTTCTTC.

This chain links TRBV7-2 with TRBJ2-3; D might be TRBD2 (5 bases). Trimming took 3 bases from V and 0 from J, leaving 16 bases between them. CDR3 length: 17 residues. The germline V gene encodes CDR1 SGHTA and CDR2 FQGNSA. The CDR3 sequence: CASSFRGVRTSTDTQYF. The CDR3 nucleotides read TGTGCCAGCAGCTTCCGGGGTGTCAGAACTAGCACAGATACGCAGTATTTT. Full variable domain (remainder filled in from reference TRBV7-2 and TRBJ2-3): GAGVSQSPSNKVTEKGKDVELRCDPISGHTALYWYRQSLGQGLEFLIYFQGNSAPDKSGLPSDRFSAERTGGSVSTLTIQRTQQEDSAVYLCASSFRGVRTSTDTQYFGPGTRLTVL.

The genes are TRBV6-6 and TRBJ1-4, with 8 positions matching TRBD1. CDR1 and CDR2 (germline): MNHNY, SVGAGI (reference sequence). This CDR3 is 18 amino acids long. The junction had 10 bases not matched to a gene; V was cut back by 2 bases and J by 2 bases. CDR3 residues: CASSYLIRGQVTNEKLFF. The CDR3 DNA is TGTGCCAGCAGTTACCTCATCAGGGGGCAGGTGACTAATGAAAAACTGTTTTTT.

This clonotype was observed many times. V and J are TRBV3-1 and TRBJ2-5; D is perhaps TRBD2 (5 bases). The CDR3 loop spans 13 amino acids. The germline gives CDR1 LGHDT, CDR2 YNNKEL (reference sequence). Trimming took 6 bases from V and 2 from J, leaving 10 bases between them. The CDR3 coding sequence is TGTGCCAGCAGTCGACTATCTCAAGAGACCCAGTACTTC. This sequence encodes CASSRLSQETQYF.

The chain recombines TRBV7-9 with TRBJ2-1; 7 nucleotides align to TRBD2. Trimming at V came to 4 bases and at J to 6 bases, leaving 6 bases not matched to a gene. The CDR3 is 14 residues long. CDR1 SEHNR and CDR2 FQNEAQ come from the germline V gene (reference sequence). CDR3 loop: CASSSGTTSNEQFF. DNA of the CDR3: TGTGCCAGCAGCTCCGGGACTACCTCCAATGAGCAGTTCTTC.

The chain uses TRBV25-1 and TRBJ2-2, with TRBD2 matching over 7 bases. There are 13 residues in the CDR3. Germline CDR1 is MGHDK and CDR2 is SYGVNS. V lost 2 bases to trimming and J lost 6 bases; unmatched junction nucleotides: 0. CDR3 in DNA: TGTGCCAGCAGTGAAACTAGCGCCGGGGAGCTGTTTTTT. It yields the protein CASSETSAGELFF. Based on the CDR3 plus reference TRBV25-1 and TRBJ2-2, the full variable domain is EADIYQTPRYLVIGTGKKITLECSQTMGHDKMYWYQQDPGMELHLIHYSYGVNSTEKGDLSSESTVSRIRTEHFPLTLESARPSHTSQYLCASSETSAGELFFGEGSRLTVL.